The present entry profiles one T cell receptor beta chain with its context. Its antigen is unidentified. Both 60 Vbeta primers and 13 Jbeta primers went into the PCR. The table came from immunoSEQ multiplex PCR; TCRdb's copy has only in-frame clones and leaves some out. In the table there are 190,000 or so clones, 75% to 85% of which are singletons. The data originate from a study of cytomegalovirus exposure and HLA in healthy donors. Across the whole study: Inside one of the first data releases sat around 80 million unique TCRs taken from HLA-typed donors. Study outcomes and limitations: What was likely a sequencing artifact was a cluster of highly shared sequence variants. Generally TCR sequences proved uncommon, though certain public TCRs appeared in numerous donors. A later analysis, which compared TCR beta chains of equal frequency, found the HLA-associated ones more clonally expanded.

With V trimmed by 1 base and J by 5 bases, 5 bases remained unmatched. CDR1 is LGHNA and CDR2 is YNFKEQ in the germline V gene. This CDR3 has 16 amino acids. The chain combines TRBV4-2 with TRBJ2-5; 12 bases are shared with TRBD1. The sample consisted of PBMCs. This TCR was sampled from a boy aged 10-17 years in good health and CMV-seronegative. The CDR3 here is CASSQGGQGARETQYF. Here the CDR3 DNA reads TGTGCCAGCAGCCAAGGGGGACAGGGGGCTAGGGAGACCCAGTACTTC.